The TCR beta chain described here comes from a study of CD8 T cells in Susac syndrome. Random-hexamer reverse transcription was applied to about 0.45 to 1 ug RNA. Multiplex immunoSEQ PCR targeted 54 Vbeta and 13 Jbeta TCR beta segments. TCRdb reprocessed the immunoSEQ multiplex PCR reads via MiXCR and lists one record per CDR3 protein. The table includes 230,000 or so distinct CDR3 sequences, 95% detected once. Trimming pared 2 bases from V and 7 bases from J, leaving 1 base between. The germline gives CDR1 MDHEN, CDR2 SYDVKM. CDR3 length: 10 amino acids. From blood CD8+ and CD4+ T cells, TCR beta sequences were generated. Patients with stable or active relapsing-remitting disease, all of them treatment-naive, made up the multiple sclerosis controls. TEMRA cells were FACS-enriched, and CD8+ and CD4+ T cells were isolated negatively.

The sample comprised CD4+ T cells from PBMCs. V gene TRBV28 combines with J gene TRBJ2-3; D is uncertain. This TCR was sampled from a human donor with multiple sclerosis. For the CDR3, the DNA is TGTGCCAGCAGTTTACATACGCAGTATTTT. Translation: CASSLHTQYF.